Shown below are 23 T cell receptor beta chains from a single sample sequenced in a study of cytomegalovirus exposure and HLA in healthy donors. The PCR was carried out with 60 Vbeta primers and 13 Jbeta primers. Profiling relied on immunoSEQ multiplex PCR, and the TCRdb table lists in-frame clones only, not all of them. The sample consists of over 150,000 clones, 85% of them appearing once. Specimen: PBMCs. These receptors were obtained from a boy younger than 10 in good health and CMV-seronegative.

CDR3 in amino acids: CATSRGAQGTYNEQFF. CDR3 in DNA: TGTGCCACCAGCAGAGGGGCTCAGGGAACCTACAATGAGCAGTTCTTC. This chain links TRBV15 with TRBJ2-1; perhaps TRBD1 as D (5 bases). V shed 1 base and J shed 2 bases, with 12 bases lying between them. Germline-derived CDR1 and CDR2 are LNHNV and YYDKDF (reference sequence). The CDR3 is made up of 16 amino acids.

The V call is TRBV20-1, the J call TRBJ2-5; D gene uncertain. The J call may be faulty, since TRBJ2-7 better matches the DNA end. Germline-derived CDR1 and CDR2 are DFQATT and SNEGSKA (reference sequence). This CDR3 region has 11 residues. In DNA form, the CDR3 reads TGCAGTGCTCCTCAATTGAACGAGCAGTACTTC. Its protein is CSAPQLNEQYF.

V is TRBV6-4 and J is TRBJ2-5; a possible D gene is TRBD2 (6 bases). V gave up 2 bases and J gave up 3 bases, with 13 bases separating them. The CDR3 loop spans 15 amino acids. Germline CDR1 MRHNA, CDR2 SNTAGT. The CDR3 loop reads CASSDLGGTEETQYF. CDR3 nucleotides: TGTGCCAGCAGTGACCTGGGGGGTACGGAAGAGACCCAGTACTTC.

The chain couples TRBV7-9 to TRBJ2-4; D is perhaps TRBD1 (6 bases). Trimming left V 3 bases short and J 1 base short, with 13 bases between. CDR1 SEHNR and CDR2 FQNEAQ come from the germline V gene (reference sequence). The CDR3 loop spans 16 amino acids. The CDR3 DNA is TGTGCCAGCAGCTTTAGCAGGGGCGAGGCCAAAAACATTCAGTACTTC. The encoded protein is CASSFSRGEAKNIQYF.

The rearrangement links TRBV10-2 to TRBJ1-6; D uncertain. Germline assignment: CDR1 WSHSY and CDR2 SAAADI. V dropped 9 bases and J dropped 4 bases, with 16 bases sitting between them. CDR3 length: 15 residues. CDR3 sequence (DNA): TGCGCCAGTATTCCGGGAAATACGTATAATTCACCCCTCCACTTT. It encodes CASIPGNTYNSPLHF.

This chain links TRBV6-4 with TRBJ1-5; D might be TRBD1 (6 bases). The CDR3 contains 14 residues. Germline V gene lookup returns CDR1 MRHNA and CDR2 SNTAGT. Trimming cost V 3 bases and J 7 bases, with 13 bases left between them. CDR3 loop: CASSEQGRGQPQHF. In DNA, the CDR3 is TGTGCCAGCAGTGAACAGGGTCGGGGACAGCCCCAGCATTTT.

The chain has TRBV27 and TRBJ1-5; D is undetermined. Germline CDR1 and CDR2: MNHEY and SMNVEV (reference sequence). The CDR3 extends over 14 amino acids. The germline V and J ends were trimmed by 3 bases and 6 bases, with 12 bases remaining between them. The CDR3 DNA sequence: TGTGCCAGCAGTTTGGACCCGGAGGTTCAGCCCCAGCATTTT. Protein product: CASSLDPEVQPQHF.

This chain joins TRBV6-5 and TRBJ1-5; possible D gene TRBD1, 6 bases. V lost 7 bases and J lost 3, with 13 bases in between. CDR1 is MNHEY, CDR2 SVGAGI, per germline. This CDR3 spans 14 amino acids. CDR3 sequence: CASTHTGYNQPQHF. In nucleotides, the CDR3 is TGTGCCAGCACCCACACAGGGTACAATCAGCCCCAGCATTTT.

The CDR3 DNA reads TGTGCCACCAGCAGGGGGCCACAGGGGAGGACTGAAGCTTTCTTT. Amino acid sequence: CATSRGPQGRTEAFF. The chain is built from TRBV15 and TRBJ1-1; 7 bases match TRBD1. The CDR3 has 15 residues. V shed 3 bases and J 5 bases; nucleotides not matched to a gene: 9. CDR1 is LNHNV and CDR2 is YYDKDF in the germline V gene (reference sequence).

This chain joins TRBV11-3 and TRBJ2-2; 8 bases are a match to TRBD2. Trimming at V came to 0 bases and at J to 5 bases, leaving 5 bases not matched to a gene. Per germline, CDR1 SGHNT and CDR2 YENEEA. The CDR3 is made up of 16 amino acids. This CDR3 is CASSLDGGALTGELFF. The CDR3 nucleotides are TGTGCCAGCAGCTTAGACGGGGGGGCCCTAACCGGGGAGCTGTTTTTT.

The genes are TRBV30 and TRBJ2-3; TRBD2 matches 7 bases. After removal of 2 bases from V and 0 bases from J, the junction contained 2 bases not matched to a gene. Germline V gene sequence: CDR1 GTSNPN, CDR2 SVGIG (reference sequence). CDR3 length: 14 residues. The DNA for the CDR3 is TGTGCCTGGAGTTCTAGCGGTAGCACAGATACGCAGTATTTT. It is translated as CAWSSSGSTDTQYF.

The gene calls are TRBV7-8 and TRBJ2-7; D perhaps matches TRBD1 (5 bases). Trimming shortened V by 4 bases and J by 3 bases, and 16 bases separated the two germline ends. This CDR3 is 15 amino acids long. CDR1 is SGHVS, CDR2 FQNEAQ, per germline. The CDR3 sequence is CASSSIAGPLYEQYV. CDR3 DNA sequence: TGTGCCAGCAGCTCGATTGCAGGGCCCCTCTACGAGCAGTACGTC.

CDR3 sequence (DNA): TGCAGCGTTGGGACAGGGGAGGGCAATGAGCAGTTCTTC. This gives the protein CSVGTGEGNEQFF. The gene calls are TRBV29-1 and TRBJ2-1, with TRBD1 matching over 9 bases. The CDR3 contains 13 residues. The V gene's germline CDR1 is SQVTM and CDR2 ANQGSEA. V was clipped by 4 bases and J by 6 bases; unmatched bases: 4.

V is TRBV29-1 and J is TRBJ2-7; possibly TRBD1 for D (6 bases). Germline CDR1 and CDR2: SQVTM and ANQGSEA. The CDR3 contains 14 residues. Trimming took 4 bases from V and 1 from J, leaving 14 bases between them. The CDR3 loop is CSVGGTRSSYEQYF. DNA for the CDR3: TGCAGCGTTGGGGGGACACGATCTTCCTACGAGCAGTACTTC.

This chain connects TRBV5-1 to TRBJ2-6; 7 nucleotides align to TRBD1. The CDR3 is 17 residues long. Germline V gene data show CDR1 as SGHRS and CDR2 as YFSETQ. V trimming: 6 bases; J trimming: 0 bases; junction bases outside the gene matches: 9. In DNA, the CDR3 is TGCGCCAGCAACCTAGGGACAGTCGCCTCTGGGGCCAACGTCCTGACTTTC. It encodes CASNLGTVASGANVLTF.

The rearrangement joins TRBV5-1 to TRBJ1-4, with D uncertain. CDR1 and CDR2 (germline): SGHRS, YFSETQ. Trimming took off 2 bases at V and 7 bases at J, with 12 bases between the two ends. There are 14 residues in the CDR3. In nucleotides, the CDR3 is TGCGCCAGCAGCTTCGGCAGGATGGGTGAAAAACTGTTTTTT. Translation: CASSFGRMGEKLFF.

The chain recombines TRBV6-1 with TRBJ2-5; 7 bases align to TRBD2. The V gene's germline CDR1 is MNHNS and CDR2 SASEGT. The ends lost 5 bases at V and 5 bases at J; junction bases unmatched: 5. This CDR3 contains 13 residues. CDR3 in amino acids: CASSPGLTETQYF. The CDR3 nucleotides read TGTGCCAGCAGTCCGGGACTAACGGAGACCCAGTACTTC.

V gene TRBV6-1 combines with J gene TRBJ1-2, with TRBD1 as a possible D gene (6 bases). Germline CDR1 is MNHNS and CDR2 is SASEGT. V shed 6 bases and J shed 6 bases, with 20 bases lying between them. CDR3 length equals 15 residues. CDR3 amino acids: CASSVQGLISHGYTF. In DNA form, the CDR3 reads TGTGCCAGCAGCGTACAGGGTCTCATCTCTCATGGCTACACCTTC.

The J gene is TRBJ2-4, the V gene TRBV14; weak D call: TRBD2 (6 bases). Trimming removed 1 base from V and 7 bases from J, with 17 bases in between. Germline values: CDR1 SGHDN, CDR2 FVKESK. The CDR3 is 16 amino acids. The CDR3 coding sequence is TGTGCCAGCAGCCAAGGGGAGGCCTCCCCCGGGAACATTCAGTACTTC. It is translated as CASSQGEASPGNIQYF. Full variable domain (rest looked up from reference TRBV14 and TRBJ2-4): EAGVTQFPSHSVIEKGQTVTLRCDPISGHDNLYWYRRVMGKEIKFLLHFVKESKQDESGMPNNRFLAERTGGTYSTLKVQPAELEDSGVYFCASSQGEASPGNIQYFGAGTRLSVL.

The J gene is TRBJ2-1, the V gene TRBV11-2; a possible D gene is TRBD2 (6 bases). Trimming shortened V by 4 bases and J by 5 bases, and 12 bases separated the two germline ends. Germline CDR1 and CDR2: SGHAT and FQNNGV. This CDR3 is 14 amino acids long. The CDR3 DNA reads TGTGCCAGCAGCTCAGTGCGGGGAAACAATGAGCAGTTCTTC. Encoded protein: CASSSVRGNNEQFF.

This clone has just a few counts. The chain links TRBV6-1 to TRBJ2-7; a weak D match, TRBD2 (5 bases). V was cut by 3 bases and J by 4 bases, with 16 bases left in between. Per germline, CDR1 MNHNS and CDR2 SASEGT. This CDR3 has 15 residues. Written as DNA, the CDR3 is TGTGCCAGCAGTGAGGGCTTCGGAGGCGGGTACGAGCAGTACTTC. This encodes CASSEGFGGGYEQYF.

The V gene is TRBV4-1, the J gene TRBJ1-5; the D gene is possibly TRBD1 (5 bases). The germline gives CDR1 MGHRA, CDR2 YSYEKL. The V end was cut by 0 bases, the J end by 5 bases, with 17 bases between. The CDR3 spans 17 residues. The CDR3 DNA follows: TGCGCCAGCAGCCAAGATAGGGGCGGGATGAAGTATCAGCCCCAGCATTTT. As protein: CASSQDRGGMKYQPQHF.

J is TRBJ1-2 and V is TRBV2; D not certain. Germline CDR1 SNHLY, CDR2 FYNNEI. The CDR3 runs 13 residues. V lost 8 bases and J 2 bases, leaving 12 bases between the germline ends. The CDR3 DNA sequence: TGTGCCAGCCTGGAGGCTCAGAACTATGGCTACACCTTC. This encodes CASLEAQNYGYTF. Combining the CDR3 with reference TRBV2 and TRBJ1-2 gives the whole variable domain EPEVTQTPSHQVTQMGQEVILRCVPISNHLYFYWYRQILGQKVEFLVSFYNNEISEKSEIFDDQFSVERPDGSNFTLKIRSTKLEDSAMYFCASLEAQNYGYTFGSGTRLTVV.